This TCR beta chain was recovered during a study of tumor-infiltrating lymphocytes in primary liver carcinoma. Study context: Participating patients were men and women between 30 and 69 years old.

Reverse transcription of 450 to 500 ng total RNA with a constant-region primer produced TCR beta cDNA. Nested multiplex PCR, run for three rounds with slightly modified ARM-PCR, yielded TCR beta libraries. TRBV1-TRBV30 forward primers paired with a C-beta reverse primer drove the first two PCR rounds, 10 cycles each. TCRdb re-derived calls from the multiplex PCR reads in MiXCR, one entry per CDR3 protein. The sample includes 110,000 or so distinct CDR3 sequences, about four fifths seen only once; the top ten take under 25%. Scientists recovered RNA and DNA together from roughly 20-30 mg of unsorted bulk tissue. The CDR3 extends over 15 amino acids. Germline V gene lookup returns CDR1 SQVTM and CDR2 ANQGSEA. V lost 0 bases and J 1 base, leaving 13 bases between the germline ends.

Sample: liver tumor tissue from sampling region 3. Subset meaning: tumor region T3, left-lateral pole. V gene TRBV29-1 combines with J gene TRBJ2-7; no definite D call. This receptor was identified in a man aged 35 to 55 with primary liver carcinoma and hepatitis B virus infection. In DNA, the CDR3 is TGCAGCGTTGAAGATGGTCCAGTGGGGTCCTACGAGCAGTACTTC. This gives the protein CSVEDGPVGSYEQYF.